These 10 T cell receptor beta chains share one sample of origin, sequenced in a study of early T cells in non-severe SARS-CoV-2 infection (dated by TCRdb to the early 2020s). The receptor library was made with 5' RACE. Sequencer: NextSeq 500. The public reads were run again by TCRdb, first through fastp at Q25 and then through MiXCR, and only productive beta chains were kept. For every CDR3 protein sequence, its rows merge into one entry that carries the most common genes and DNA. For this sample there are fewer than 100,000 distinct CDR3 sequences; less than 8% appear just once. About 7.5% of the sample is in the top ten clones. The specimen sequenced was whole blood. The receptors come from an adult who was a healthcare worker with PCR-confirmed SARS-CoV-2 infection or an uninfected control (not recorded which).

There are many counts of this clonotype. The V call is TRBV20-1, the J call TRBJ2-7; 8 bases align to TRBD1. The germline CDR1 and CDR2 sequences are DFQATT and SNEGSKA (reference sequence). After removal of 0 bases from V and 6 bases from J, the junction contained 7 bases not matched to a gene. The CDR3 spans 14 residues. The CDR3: CSAREQGASTEQYF. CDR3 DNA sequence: TGCAGTGCTAGAGAGCAGGGGGCAAGTACCGAGCAGTACTTC.

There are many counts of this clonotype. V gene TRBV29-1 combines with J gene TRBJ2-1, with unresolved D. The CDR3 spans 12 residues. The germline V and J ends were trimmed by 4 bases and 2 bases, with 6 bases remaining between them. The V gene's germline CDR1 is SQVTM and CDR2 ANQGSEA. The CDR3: CSVGLAYNEQFF. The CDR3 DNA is TGCAGCGTTGGCCTAGCCTACAATGAGCAGTTCTTC.

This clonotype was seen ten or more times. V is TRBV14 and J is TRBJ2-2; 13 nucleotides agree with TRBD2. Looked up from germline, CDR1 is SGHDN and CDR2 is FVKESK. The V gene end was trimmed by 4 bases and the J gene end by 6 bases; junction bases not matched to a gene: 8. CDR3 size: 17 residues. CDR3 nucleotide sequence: TGTGCCAGCAGCCTTTGGACTAGCGGGAGTGGGGCCGGGGAGCTGTTTTTT. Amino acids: CASSLWTSGSGAGELFF.

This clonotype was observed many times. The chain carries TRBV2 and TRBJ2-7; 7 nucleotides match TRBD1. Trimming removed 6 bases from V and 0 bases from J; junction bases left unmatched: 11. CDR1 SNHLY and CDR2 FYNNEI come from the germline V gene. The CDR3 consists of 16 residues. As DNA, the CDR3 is TGTGCCAGCAGGGAAAAGTGGACAGGTTACTCCTACGAGCAGTACTTC. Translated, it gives CASREKWTGYSYEQYF.

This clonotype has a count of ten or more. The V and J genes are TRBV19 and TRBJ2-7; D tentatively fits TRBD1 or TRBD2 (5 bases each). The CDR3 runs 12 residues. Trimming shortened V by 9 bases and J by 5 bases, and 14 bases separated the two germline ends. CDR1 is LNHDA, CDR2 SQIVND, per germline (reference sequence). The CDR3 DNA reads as TGTGCCAGCCAGGGACGGAACAACGAGCAGTACTTC. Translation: CASQGRNNEQYF.

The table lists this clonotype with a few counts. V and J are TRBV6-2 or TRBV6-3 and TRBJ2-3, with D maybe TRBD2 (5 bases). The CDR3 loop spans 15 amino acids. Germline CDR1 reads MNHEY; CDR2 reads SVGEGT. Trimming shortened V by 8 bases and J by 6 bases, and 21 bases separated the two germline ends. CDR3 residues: CASLQRTGVSDTQYF. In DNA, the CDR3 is TGTGCCAGCCTTCAAAGGACCGGGGTGTCGGATACGCAGTATTTT.

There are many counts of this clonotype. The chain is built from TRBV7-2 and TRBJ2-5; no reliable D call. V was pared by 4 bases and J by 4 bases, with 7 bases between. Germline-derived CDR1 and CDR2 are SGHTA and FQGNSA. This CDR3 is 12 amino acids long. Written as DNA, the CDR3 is TGTGCCAGCAGCTACCAATCAGAGACCCAGTACTTC. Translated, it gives CASSYQSETQYF. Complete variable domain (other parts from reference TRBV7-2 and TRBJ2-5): GAGVSQSPSNKVTEKGKDVELRCDPISGHTALYWYRQSLGQGLEFLIYFQGNSAPDKSGLPSDRFSAERTGGSVSTLTIQRTQQEDSAVYLCASSYQSETQYFGPGTRLLVL.

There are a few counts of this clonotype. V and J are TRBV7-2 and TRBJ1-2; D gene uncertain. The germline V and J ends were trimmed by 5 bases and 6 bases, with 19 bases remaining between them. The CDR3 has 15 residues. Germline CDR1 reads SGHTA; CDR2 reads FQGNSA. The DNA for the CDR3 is TGTGCCAGCAGCCCCAAGGCGGGAATCAATGATGGCTACACCTTC. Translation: CASSPKAGINDGYTF. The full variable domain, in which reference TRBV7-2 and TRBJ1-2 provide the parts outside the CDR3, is GAGVSQSPSNKVTEKGKDVELRCDPISGHTALYWYRQSLGQGLEFLIYFQGNSAPDKSGLPSDRFSAERTGGSVSTLTIQRTQQEDSAVYLCASSPKAGINDGYTFGSGTRLTVV.

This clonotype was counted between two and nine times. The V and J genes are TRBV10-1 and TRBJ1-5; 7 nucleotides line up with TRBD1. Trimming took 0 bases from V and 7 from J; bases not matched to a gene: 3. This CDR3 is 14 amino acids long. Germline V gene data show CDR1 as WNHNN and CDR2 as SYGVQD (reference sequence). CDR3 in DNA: TGCGCCAGCAGTGAGTCTCGACAGGGACAGCCCCAGCATTTT. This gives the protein CASSESRQGQPQHF.

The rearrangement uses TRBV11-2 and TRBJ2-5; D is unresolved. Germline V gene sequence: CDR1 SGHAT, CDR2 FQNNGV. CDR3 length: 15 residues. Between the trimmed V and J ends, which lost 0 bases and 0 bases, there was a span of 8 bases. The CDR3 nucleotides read TGTGCCAGCAGCTTAGATCGCAGTAACCAAGAGACCCAGTACTTC. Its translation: CASSLDRSNQETQYF.